This T cell receptor beta chain comes out of a study of blood T cell repertoires in COVID-19. The repertoire was sequenced with immunoSEQ multiplex PCR; TCRdb's copy has only in-frame clones and lacks some. The sample lists fewer than 130,000 clones, about 85% occurring once. The length of the CDR3 is 17 residues. Germline V gene lookup returns CDR1 LGHDT and CDR2 YNNKEL (reference sequence). J lost 4 bases, V lost 4 bases, and 8 bases had no gene match. Sequencing was performed on peripheral blood. The rearrangement links TRBV3-1 (or the pseudogene TRBV3-2) to TRBJ2-1, with 12 bases identical to TRBD2. The receptor comes from a human donor in a cohort sampled during active COVID-19. The CDR3 spells CASSPQLAGGGYNEQFF. Here the CDR3 DNA reads TGTGCCAGCAGCCCACAACTAGCGGGGGGTGGTTACAATGAGCAGTTCTTC.